The 14 T cell receptor beta chains below were found in one sample sequenced in a study of T and B cells in COVID-19 patients. Each TRB amplification used roughly 250-550 ng of genomic DNA from blood. TRB rearrangements were amplified by multiplex PCR with BIOMED2 TRB-A/B primers. TCRdb processed the multiplex PCR reads anew with MiXCR; each CDR3 protein has one entry. The sample lists under 6,000 distinct CDR3 sequences, more than 25% seen once, with about 12% in the top ten. The source material was blood. These receptor sequences come from a human donor with active COVID-19.

This clonotype was picked up many times. This chain uses TRBV6-5 with TRBJ1-1; D possibly corresponds to TRBD1 (5 bases). V gave up 7 bases and J gave up 0 bases, with 9 bases separating them. Germline assignment: CDR1 MNHEY and CDR2 SVGAGI. This CDR3 contains 13 residues. The CDR3 DNA sequence: TGTGCCAGCACCACGGGGCTGAACACTGAAGCTTTCTTT. Translation: CASTTGLNTEAFF.

This chain uses TRBV12-3 or TRBV12-4 with TRBJ1-1; 7 bases line up with TRBD1. This CDR3 contains 13 residues. V shed 3 bases and J 3 bases; nucleotides not matched to a gene: 1. CDR3 bases: TGTGCCAGCAGTTTTGGGACAGACACTGAAGCTTTCTTT. Amino acid sequence: CASSFGTDTEAFF.

This clonotype is labeled medium-sized. CDR3 bases: TGTGCCAGCAGTTTTCGACAGCTACAAGAGACCCAGTACTTC. Translation: CASSFRQLQETQYF. The J gene is TRBJ2-5, the V gene TRBV12-3 or TRBV12-4; weak D call: TRBD1 (5 bases). The CDR3 has 14 amino acids. V lost 3 bases, J lost 2 bases, and 10 bases lay in between.

The CDR3 here is CSASRQANTGELFF. CDR3 coding DNA: TGCAGTGCTAGTAGACAGGCGAACACCGGGGAGCTGTTTTTT. V usage is TRBV20-1 and J usage is TRBJ2-2; TRBD1 is a possible D gene (6 bases). The V gene lost 3 bases and the J gene lost 0 bases, with 8 bases spanning the gap. Germline CDR1 and CDR2: DFQATT and SNEGSKA (reference sequence). The CDR3 length is 14 residues.

This clonotype was detected ten times or more. This chain links TRBV7-2 with TRBJ2-7; TRBD2 aligns across 12 bases. With 5 bases clipped from V and 1 base from J, the junction kept 15 bases outside the gene matches. Germline CDR1 reads SGHTA; CDR2 reads FQGNSA. CDR3 length equals 19 residues. DNA for the CDR3: TGTGCCAGCAGCCGGTCTAGCGCGTCGGGACTAGCGGGTTCCTACGAGCAGTACTTC. Translating gives CASSRSSASGLAGSYEQYF. The full variable domain, completed using reference TRBV7-2 and TRBJ2-7, is GAGVSQSPSNKVTEKGKDVELRCDPISGHTALYWYRQSLGQGLEFLIYFQGNSAPDKSGLPSDRFSAERTGGSVSTLTIQRTQQEDSAVYLCASSRSSASGLAGSYEQYFGPGTRLTVT.

Within the sample, this clonotype is medium-sized. This rearrangement joins TRBV6-5 to TRBJ1-1; possible D gene TRBD1, 6 bases. The V end lost 8 bases, the J end lost 0 bases, and 10 bases lay between the germline ends. The CDR3 length is 13 residues. Germline V CDR1 and CDR2: MNHEY, SVGAGI. CDR3 coding DNA: TGTGCCAGCTACCAGGGGCTGAACACTGAAGCTTTCTTT. It codes for CASYQGLNTEAFF.

By frequency in the sample, this clonotype is medium-sized. The gene calls are TRBV12-3 or TRBV12-4 and TRBJ1-2, with 9 bases identical to TRBD1. The CDR3 extends over 14 amino acids. With V trimmed by 5 bases and J by 8 bases, 9 bases remained unmatched. The CDR3 loop is CASSTGQGIEGYTF. CDR3 bases: TGTGCCAGCAGTACCGGACAGGGGATCGAGGGCTACACCTTC.

This clonotype has a handful of counts. The gene calls are TRBV28 and TRBJ2-7, with D perhaps matching TRBD1 (6 bases). This CDR3 has 13 amino acids. The germline gives CDR1 MDHEN, CDR2 SYDVKM. The germline V and J ends were trimmed by 8 bases and 6 bases, with 17 bases remaining between them. For the CDR3, the DNA is TGTGCCAGCTCCGGGACACCCGTGGGCGAGCAGTACTTC. This gives the protein CASSGTPVGEQYF.

This clonotype has more than one count but fewer than ten. The chain carries TRBV11-1 and TRBJ1-1; perhaps TRBD1 as D (5 bases). Germline lookup yields CDR1 SGHAT and CDR2 FQDESV (reference sequence). Trimming shortened V by 3 bases and J by 3 bases, and 8 bases separated the two germline ends. CDR3 length equals 13 residues. The CDR3 region is CASSLTRDTEAFF. CDR3 DNA sequence: TGTGCCAGCAGCTTGACCAGGGACACTGAAGCTTTCTTT.

This clonotype was detected only a few times. Compared with germline, one end of the junction differs, possibly owing to a read error. The rearrangement joins TRBV4-3 to TRBJ2-3; no reliable D call. Looked up from germline, CDR1 is LGHNA and CDR2 is YSLEER. This CDR3 has 14 amino acids. DNA for the CDR3: TGTGCCAGCAGCCAAGATACCGGCACAGATACGCAGTATTTT. Its protein is CASSQDTGTDTQYF.

Remarks on this clonotype: This clone may be a read error of a much larger clone one base away. J is TRBJ1-1 and V is TRBV6-1, with TRBD1 identical over 7 bases. This CDR3 is 14 amino acids long. V shed 4 bases, J shed 5 bases, and the junction held 7 bases outside the gene matches. Germline V gene lookup returns CDR1 MNHNS and CDR2 SASEGT. CDR3 in amino acids: CASSVEQGGTEAFF. DNA of the CDR3: TGTGCCAGCAGTGTAGAGCAGGGGGGGACTGAAGCTTTCTTT.

As regards this clonotype: A clone one base away is much larger, so this may be a read error. The J gene is TRBJ2-1, the V gene TRBV18; possible D gene TRBD1, 6 bases. CDR1 is KGHSH, CDR2 LQKENI, per germline. V lost 0 bases, J lost 10 bases, and 16 bases lay in between. The CDR3 length is 15 residues. The CDR3: CASSPPGRGHYEQFF. CDR3 nucleotide sequence: TGTGCCAGCTCACCACCGGGACGGGGACACTACGAGCAGTTCTTC.

The V and J genes are TRBV12-3 or TRBV12-4 and TRBJ2-1, with D perhaps matching TRBD2 (5 bases). The CDR3 has 16 residues. V was clipped by 5 bases and J by 4 bases, with 18 bases between them. The DNA for the CDR3 is TGTGCCAGCAGTAATCTTTGTGGCGGGCCGTACAATGAGCAGTTCTTC. It is translated as CASSNLCGGPYNEQFF.

By sample fraction, this clonotype is medium-sized. The chain uses TRBV18 and TRBJ2-3; possibly TRBD1 for D (6 bases). The CDR3 loop spans 17 amino acids. The V gene lost 3 bases and the J gene lost 0 bases, with 16 bases spanning the gap. The germline V gene encodes CDR1 KGHSH and CDR2 LQKENI. The CDR3: CASSPPRGTASTDTQYF. The CDR3 DNA reads as TGTGCCAGCTCACCGCCAAGGGGGACGGCCAGCACAGATACGCAGTATTTT.